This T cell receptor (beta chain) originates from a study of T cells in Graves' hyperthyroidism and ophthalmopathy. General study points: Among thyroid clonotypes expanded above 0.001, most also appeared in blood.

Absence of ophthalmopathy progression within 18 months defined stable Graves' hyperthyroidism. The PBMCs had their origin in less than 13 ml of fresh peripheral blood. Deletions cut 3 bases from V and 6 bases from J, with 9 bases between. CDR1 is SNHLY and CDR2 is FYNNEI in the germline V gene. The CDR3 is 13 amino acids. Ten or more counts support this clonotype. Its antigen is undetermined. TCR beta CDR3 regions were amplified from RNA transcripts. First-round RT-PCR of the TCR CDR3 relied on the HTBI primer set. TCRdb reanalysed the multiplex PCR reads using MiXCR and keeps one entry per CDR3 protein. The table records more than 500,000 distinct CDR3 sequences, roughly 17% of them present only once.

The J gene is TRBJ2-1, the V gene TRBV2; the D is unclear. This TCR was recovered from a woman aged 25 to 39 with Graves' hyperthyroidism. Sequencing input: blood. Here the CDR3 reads CASSETGFNEQFF. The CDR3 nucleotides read TGTGCCAGCAGTGAGACTGGGTTCAATGAGCAGTTCTTC.